The following is a T cell receptor beta chain sequence with its context. The antigen is undetermined. This sample is drawn from a study of T cell responses to AZD1222 COVID-19 vaccine. Study-wide findings and caveats: Donors were largely white British and mainly female; clonal diversity was possibly underestimated.

Measured with immunoSEQ multiplex PCR; TCRdb has only the in-frame clones, and not every one. This table has 120,000 to 150,000 clones, approximately 90% appearing once. The CDR3 has 15 residues. Germline CDR1 SNHLY, CDR2 FYNNEI. Between the trimmed V and J ends, which lost 7 bases and 2 bases, there was a span of 16 bases. Sequencing was performed on peripheral blood, taken on day 0 of AZD1222 vaccination. The chain recombines TRBV2 with TRBJ2-3, with D perhaps matching TRBD2 (5 bases). The clonotype was recovered from an adult in good health. CDR3 in amino acids: CASIRTFLLTDTQYF. Written as DNA, the CDR3 is TGTGCCAGCATTCGGACTTTTCTACTCACAGATACGCAGTATTTT.